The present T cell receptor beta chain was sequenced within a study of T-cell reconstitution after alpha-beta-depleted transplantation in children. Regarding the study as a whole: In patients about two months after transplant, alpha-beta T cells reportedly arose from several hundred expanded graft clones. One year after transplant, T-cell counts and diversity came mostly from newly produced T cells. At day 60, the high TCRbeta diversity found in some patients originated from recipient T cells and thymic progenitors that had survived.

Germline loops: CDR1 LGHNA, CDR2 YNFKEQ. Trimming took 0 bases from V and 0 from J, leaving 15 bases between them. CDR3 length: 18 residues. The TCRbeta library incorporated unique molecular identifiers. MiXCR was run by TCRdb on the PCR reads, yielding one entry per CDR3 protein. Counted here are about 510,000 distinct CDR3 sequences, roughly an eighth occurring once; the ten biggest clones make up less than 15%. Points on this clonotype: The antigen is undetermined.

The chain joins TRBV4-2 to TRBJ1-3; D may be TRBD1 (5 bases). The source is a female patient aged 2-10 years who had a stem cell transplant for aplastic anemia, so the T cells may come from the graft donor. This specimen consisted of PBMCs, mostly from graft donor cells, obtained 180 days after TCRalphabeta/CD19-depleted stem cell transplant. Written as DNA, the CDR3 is TGTGCCAGCAGCCAAGATAGGGCCCCAGGGAGCTCTGGAAACACCATATATTTT. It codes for CASSQDRAPGSSGNTIYF.